The entry below describes one TCR beta chain. Time point: baseline, week 1 (first vaccination visit). This sample's treatment: pre-vaccination baseline after standard-of-care therapy. Diagnosis in the donors showed new WHO grade 3 or 4 astrocytomas that were IDH1-mutant and ATRX-lost. The protocol was immunoSEQ multiplex PCR, while the TCRdb copy is restricted to in-frame clones and leaves out a portion. The sample lists about 16,000 clones, nearly 97% occurring once. The CDR3 loop spans 16 amino acids. Germline values: CDR1 MNHEY, CDR2 SMNVEV (reference sequence). Trimming pared 3 bases from V and 0 bases from J, leaving 11 bases between. This specimen belongs to a study of a mutant IDH1 vaccine in newly diagnosed glioma. Study context: Treated patients showed a male proportion of approximately 62%, a female proportion of approximately 40%, and a mean age of around 40 years. Earlier therapy was either radiotherapy, temozolomide, or both, and most got both.

This receptor was taken from a woman aged 18-29 years with glioma. Some clones in this sample may be carry-over from other donors' samples. The chain recombines TRBV27 with TRBJ1-4, with D unresolved. Material: peripheral blood mononuclear cells (PBMCs), obtained from a glioma patient treated with radiotherapy, temozolomide or both. The CDR3 spells CASSFVGRTTNEKLFF. The CDR3 DNA reads TGTGCCAGCAGTTTCGTCGGAAGAACAACTAATGAAAAACTGTTTTTT.